This TCR beta chain was captured by sequencing in a study of T cell changes during pregnancy in multiple sclerosis. CDR1 and CDR2 (germline): MNHEY, SVGAGI. The V end was cut by 6 bases, the J end by 1 base, with 10 bases between. The CDR3 consists of 13 residues. Produced via immunoSEQ multiplex PCR; TCRdb's table is partial and in-frame only. This sample has around 72,000 clones, with about nine tenths found just once. This TCR was sampled from a female donor with multiple sclerosis, enrolled in a pregnancy study. The chain has TRBV6-5 and TRBJ2-7, with D possibly matching TRBD2 (6 bases). The sample was CD4+ T cells from peripheral blood mononuclear cells, taken before pregnancy. CDR3 residues: CASSISGSYEQYF. CDR3 sequence (DNA): TGTGCCAGCAGCATTAGCGGTTCCTACGAGCAGTACTTC.